The present entry profiles one T cell receptor beta chain with its context. These data belong to a study of blood T cell repertoires in COVID-19. At the level of the study: Samples taken during acute and convalescent COVID-19 were collected in the United States, Italy and Spain. From T cells, B-cell-depleted T cells, or PBMCs came the material, which was cDNA or gDNA.

In the study's own analysis: The assay estimated nucleated cells by amplifying reference gene primers. The protocol was immunoSEQ multiplex PCR, while the TCRdb copy is restricted to in-frame clones and leaves out a portion. That table gives V, J and clone size, and the DNA gave D and trimming. The sample carries fewer than 90,000 clones, about three quarters recorded once. The sample consisted of peripheral blood. The clonotype comes from a human donor in a cohort sampled during active COVID-19.

The CDR3 protein is CASSLKVGRHSYNSPLHF. The CDR3 bases are TGTGCCAGCAGTTTGAAGGTTGGGAGACACTCCTATAATTCACCCCTCCACTTT. The chain combines TRBV28 with TRBJ1-6; no reliable D call. This CDR3 is 18 amino acids long. The germline V gene has CDR1 MDHEN and CDR2 SYDVKM. V was shortened by 3 bases and J by 0 bases, with 15 bases between the two germline ends.